What follows is one T cell receptor beta chain and its context. Given a much more abundant clone one base away, this may be a read error. It is likely a read error, because the conserved phenylalanine at the end of the CDR3 is missing. TCRdb reprocessed the multiplex PCR reads with MiXCR, giving one entry per CDR3 protein. The profile shows over 150,000 distinct CDR3 sequences, roughly a third of them singletons. The CDR3 contains 12 residues. V was clipped by 4 bases and J by 6 bases, with 10 bases between them. Germline V lookup: CDR1 SGHTA, CDR2 FQGNSA. The data were obtained in a study of breast tumors, draining lymph nodes, adjacent tissues. Axillary draining lymph nodes of breast cancer patients supplied the node samples.

The sample was axillary lymph node tissue. The V call is TRBV7-2, the J call TRBJ2-7; D remains ambiguous. The origin of this receptor is a female donor with breast cancer. Some clones in this sample may be carry-over from other donors' samples. CDR3 in amino acids: CASSSTPREQYL. In nucleotides, the CDR3 is TGTGCCAGCAGCTCGACCCCGCGCGAGCAGTACCTC.